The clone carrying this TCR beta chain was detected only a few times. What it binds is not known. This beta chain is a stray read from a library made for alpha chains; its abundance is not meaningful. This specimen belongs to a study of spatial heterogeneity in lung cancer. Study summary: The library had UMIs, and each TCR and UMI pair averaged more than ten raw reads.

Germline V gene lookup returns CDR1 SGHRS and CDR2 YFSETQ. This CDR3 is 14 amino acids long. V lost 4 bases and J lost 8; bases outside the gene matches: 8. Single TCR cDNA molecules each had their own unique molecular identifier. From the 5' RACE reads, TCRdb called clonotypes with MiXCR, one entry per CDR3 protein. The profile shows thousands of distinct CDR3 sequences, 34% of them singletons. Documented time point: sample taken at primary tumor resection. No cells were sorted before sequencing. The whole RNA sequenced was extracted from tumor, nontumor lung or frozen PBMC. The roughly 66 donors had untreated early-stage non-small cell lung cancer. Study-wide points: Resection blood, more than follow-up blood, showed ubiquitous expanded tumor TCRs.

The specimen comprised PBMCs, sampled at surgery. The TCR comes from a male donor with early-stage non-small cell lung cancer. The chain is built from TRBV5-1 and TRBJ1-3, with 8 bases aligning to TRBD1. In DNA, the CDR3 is TGCGCCAGCAGCCGTGACAGGGGAGGTCACACCATATATTTT. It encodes CASSRDRGGHTIYF. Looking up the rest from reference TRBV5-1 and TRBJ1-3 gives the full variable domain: KAGVTQTPRYLIKTRGQQVTLSCSPISGHRSVSWYQQTPGQGLQFLFEYFSETQRNKGNFPGRFSGRQFSNSRSEMNVSTLELGDSALYLCASSRDRGGHTIYFGEGSWLTVV.